This entry lists 19 T cell receptor beta chains sequenced from one sample in a study of cytomegalovirus exposure and HLA in healthy donors. With 60 Vbeta and 13 Jbeta primers, the PCR was carried out. Sequencing used immunoSEQ multiplex PCR; TCRdb keeps in-frame clones, though not all of them. The sample has tens of thousands of clones, approximately 74% seen once. Input material: PBMCs. These receptors were taken from a woman in her forties or fifties in good health and CMV-seropositive.

The rearrangement joins TRBV9 to TRBJ2-5; 9 bases match TRBD1. The DNA end lines up better with TRBJ2-7; the J call may be wrong. CDR3 length: 17 amino acids. Germline CDR1 and CDR2: SGDLS and YYNGEE. CDR3 in amino acids: CASSSGDFGQGSHEQYF. The CDR3 nucleotides are TGTGCCAGCAGCTCGGGTGATTTCGGACAGGGGTCCCACGAGCAGTACTTC.

The gene calls are TRBV7-6 and TRBJ2-1, with TRBD2 matching over 15 bases. Germline trimming cut 5 bases from V and 0 bases from J; bases unmatched to any gene: 14. CDR1 SGHVS and CDR2 FNYEAQ come from the germline V gene. This CDR3 is built from 21 residues. The CDR3 here is CASSPTHLGLAGGNSYNEQFF. CDR3 nucleotides: TGTGCCAGCAGCCCCACCCATCTGGGACTAGCGGGAGGCAACTCCTACAATGAGCAGTTCTTC. Looking up the rest from reference TRBV7-6 and TRBJ2-1 gives the full variable domain: GAGVSQSPRYKVTKRGQDVALRCDPISGHVSLYWYRQALGQGPEFLTYFNYEAQQDKSGLPNDRFSAERPEGSISTLTIQRTEQRDSAMYRCASSPTHLGLAGGNSYNEQFFGPGTRLTVL.

The chain uses TRBV2 and TRBJ2-5, with 9 bases fitting TRBD2. This CDR3 contains 13 residues. With 7 bases clipped from V and 5 bases from J, the junction kept 5 bases outside the gene matches. Germline CDR1 and CDR2: SNHLY and FYNNEI. For the CDR3, the DNA is TGTGCCAGCACCCTAGGACTAGCGGAGACCCAGTACTTC. Translating gives CASTLGLAETQYF.

The V call is TRBV7-8, the J call TRBJ2-2; weak D call: TRBD1 (5 bases). The V end was cut by 4 bases, the J end by 1 base, with 10 bases between. CDR1 and CDR2 from the germline V gene are SGHVS and FQNEAQ. This CDR3 has 15 residues. The CDR3 reads CASSYSGKNTGELFF. CDR3 in DNA: TGTGCCAGCAGCTACTCAGGGAAGAACACCGGGGAGCTGTTTTTT.

In its sample, this clone was seen a few times. The chain joins TRBV28 to TRBJ2-1; D gene uncertain. With 2 bases removed from V and 0 bases from J, the gap between germline ends came to 5 bases. This CDR3 is built from 14 residues. Germline CDR1 reads MDHEN; CDR2 reads SYDVKM. The CDR3 spells CASSLENSYNEQFF. The DNA of the CDR3 is TGTGCCAGCAGTTTAGAGAACTCCTACAATGAGCAGTTCTTC.

V gene TRBV29-1 combines with J gene TRBJ2-7; the D gene is possibly TRBD1 (6 bases). The germline gives CDR1 SQVTM, CDR2 ANQGSEA. This CDR3 contains 14 residues. With 7 bases removed from V and 0 bases from J, the gap between germline ends came to 16 bases. CDR3 bases: TGCAGCGCCCGGCAGGGGCCGAGCTCCTACGAGCAGTACTTC. The encoded protein is CSARQGPSSYEQYF.

The rearrangement joins TRBV7-8 to TRBJ2-6, with TRBD2 matching over 7 bases. After removal of 1 base from V and 4 bases from J, the junction contained 7 bases not matched to a gene. Germline loops: CDR1 SGHVS, CDR2 FQNEAQ. This CDR3 is 17 amino acids long. This CDR3 reads CASSLVGTIPGANVLTF. The CDR3 coding sequence is TGTGCCAGCAGCTTAGTGGGGACTATTCCAGGGGCCAACGTCCTGACTTTC.

The rearrangement joins TRBV14 to TRBJ2-3; a weak D match, TRBD2 (6 bases). Trimming took off 2 bases at V and 0 bases at J, with 9 bases between the two ends. CDR1 and CDR2 (germline): SGHDN, FVKESK. The CDR3 is 15 amino acids. The CDR3 sequence is CASSQLAGSTDTQYF. The CDR3, as DNA: TGTGCCAGCAGCCAACTTGCGGGAAGCACAGATACGCAGTATTTT.

This chain joins TRBV18 and TRBJ2-3; the match to TRBD1 covers 7 bases. Per the germline V gene, CDR1 is KGHSH and CDR2 is LQKENI. Trimming cost V 2 bases and J 1 base; bases outside gene matches: 0. This CDR3 is 14 amino acids long. CDR3 loop: CASSPGQGTDTQYF. The CDR3 DNA reads TGTGCCAGCTCACCAGGACAGGGCACAGATACGCAGTATTTT.

The chain is built from TRBV7-2 and TRBJ2-1; 10 bases match TRBD1. This CDR3 is built from 15 residues. CDR1 and CDR2 (germline): SGHTA, FQGNSA. With V trimmed by 5 bases and J by 6 bases, 7 bases remained unmatched. The CDR3 protein is CASSDPGTGVNEQFF. DNA of the CDR3: TGTGCCAGCAGCGACCCTGGGACAGGGGTCAATGAGCAGTTCTTC.

The chain joins TRBV6-6 to TRBJ1-1; TRBD1 agrees at 8 bases. V shed 4 bases and J 1 base; nucleotides not matched to a gene: 2. CDR3 length: 14 residues. CDR1 is MNHNY and CDR2 is SVGAGI in the germline V gene (reference sequence). CDR3: CASSFTGGNTEAFF. CDR3 nucleotide sequence: TGTGCCAGCAGTTTCACAGGGGGGAACACTGAAGCTTTCTTT.

This clone was detected a few times. The same CDR3 can be traced to other DNA sequences in this sample. The chain carries TRBV6-6 and TRBJ1-2; D remains unclear. The V gene lost 4 bases and the J gene lost 5 bases, with 20 bases spanning the gap. The CDR3 totals 16 residues. CDR1 is MNHNY, CDR2 SVGAGI, per germline (reference sequence). CDR3 DNA sequence: TGTGCCAGCAGTTCACCCCAGACTGCTCCCGGGTATGGCTACACCTTC. This sequence encodes CASSSPQTAPGYGYTF.

The chain recombines TRBV6-5 with TRBJ1-1; D may be TRBD1 (5 bases). V lost 4 bases to trimming and J lost 0 bases, with 9 bases between them. Germline V CDR1 and CDR2: MNHEY, SVGAGI. The CDR3 runs to 14 residues. DNA of the CDR3: TGTGCCAGCAGTTGGACACGCATGAACACTGAAGCTTTCTTT. Its protein product is CASSWTRMNTEAFF.

This clone was observed once. V usage is TRBV30 and J usage is TRBJ2-5; TRBD2 aligns across 12 bases. V shed 0 bases, J shed 7 bases, and the junction held 3 bases outside the gene matches. This CDR3 spans 14 amino acids. Germline CDR1 GTSNPN, CDR2 SVGIG (reference sequence). The CDR3 DNA reads TGTGCCTGGAGTGTACTAGCGGGAGGTGGGACCCAGTACTTC. Its protein product is CAWSVLAGGGTQYF.

This clone showed up just once. The chain uses TRBV6-1 and TRBJ2-7, with 8 positions matching TRBD2. The CDR3 contains 14 residues. J gave up 4 bases and V 9 bases, and 11 bases lay outside the gene matches. CDR1 is MNHNS and CDR2 is SASEGT in the germline V gene. The CDR3 reads CASRRAGAFYEQYF. DNA of the CDR3: TGTGCCAGTAGACGAGCGGGAGCTTTTTACGAGCAGTACTTC.

The rearrangement joins TRBV27 to TRBJ2-3; 8 positions match TRBD2. J was trimmed by 5 bases and V by 2 bases; bases with no gene match: 12. CDR1 is MNHEY, CDR2 SMNVEV, per germline (reference sequence). This CDR3 is 17 amino acids long. The CDR3 DNA reads TGTGCCAGCAGTTTACTCCAAGCGGGAGAGTTGATAGATACGCAGTATTTT. Protein product: CASSLLQAGELIDTQYF.

V gene TRBV7-3 combines with J gene TRBJ1-1, with 7 bases identical to TRBD1. Germline CDR1 and CDR2: SGHTA and FQGTGA. With V trimmed by 5 bases and J by 11 bases, 14 bases remained unmatched. CDR3 length: 14 amino acids. The CDR3 loop reads CASSRGDRMGVAFF. CDR3 nucleotides: TGTGCCAGCAGCCGCGGGGACAGAATGGGGGTGGCTTTCTTT.

The chain is built from TRBV5-1 and TRBJ2-2; 7 nucleotides agree with TRBD1. The germline CDR1 and CDR2 sequences are SGHRS and YFSETQ. V lost 0 bases, J lost 2 bases, and 10 bases stayed unmatched. The CDR3 sequence is 18 residues long. The CDR3, as DNA: TGCGCCAGCAGCTTGGACCTCACCCCAGGGGGAAACACCGGGGAGCTGTTTTTT. Its translation is CASSLDLTPGGNTGELFF.

The CDR3: CASRGSGRVQYF. In DNA form, the CDR3 reads TGTGCCAGCCGTGGTAGCGGGAGAGTGCAGTACTTC. The chain employs TRBV11-1 and TRBJ2-7; TRBD2 matches 9 bases. The CDR3 is 12 residues long. Trimming took 8 bases from V and 9 from J; bases not matched to a gene: 8. The V gene's germline CDR1 is SGHAT and CDR2 FQDESV (reference sequence).